Each of the 4 T cell receptor beta chains below was sequenced from the same sample in a study of cytomegalovirus exposure and HLA in healthy donors. The PCR made use of 60 Vbeta and 13 Jbeta primers. The repertoire was sequenced with immunoSEQ multiplex PCR; TCRdb's copy has only in-frame clones and lacks some. The top ten hold more than 8.5% of the sample, which has fewer than 250,000 clones, approximately 82% seen once. The specimen sequenced was PBMCs. The receptor source for this set is a woman between 45 and 65 years old in good health and CMV-seropositive.

The chain is built from TRBV7-2 and TRBJ1-1, with D possibly being TRBD1 (5 bases). CDR3 length: 13 residues. The V end lost 7 bases, the J end lost 0 bases, and 9 bases lay between the germline ends. Germline V gene lookup returns CDR1 SGHTA and CDR2 FQGNSA. In DNA form, the CDR3 reads TGTGCCAGCACCGAGACAGTGAACACTGAAGCTTTCTTT. Translating it yields CASTETVNTEAFF. Full variable domain (outside the CDR3, taken from reference TRBV7-2 and TRBJ1-1): GAGVSQSPSNKVTEKGKDVELRCDPISGHTALYWYRQSLGQGLEFLIYFQGNSAPDKSGLPSDRFSAERTGGSVSTLTIQRTQQEDSAVYLCASTETVNTEAFFGQGTRLTVV.

This clone was found many times. This rearrangement joins TRBV5-4 to TRBJ2-5; D gene uncertain. V lost 0 bases and J lost 2, with 8 bases in between. The CDR3 consists of 14 residues. Germline V CDR1 and CDR2: SGHNT, YYREEE (reference sequence). The chain's CDR3 is CASSLAVEQETQYF. CDR3 DNA: TGTGCCAGCAGCTTGGCGGTCGAACAAGAGACCCAGTACTTC. Based on the CDR3 plus reference TRBV5-4 and TRBJ2-5, the full variable domain is ETGVTQSPTHLIKTRGQQVTLRCSSQSGHNTVSWYQQALGQGPQFIFQYYREEENGRGNFPPRFSGLQFPNYSSELNVNALELDDSALYLCASSLAVEQETQYFGPGTRLLVL.

V gene TRBV27 combines with J gene TRBJ1-2, with D perhaps matching TRBD1 (6 bases). Germline CDR1 is MNHEY and CDR2 is SMNVEV (reference sequence). The CDR3 has 15 residues. V lost 3 bases to trimming and J lost 5 bases, with 16 bases between them. The CDR3 here is CASSLAGGNPYGYTF. Here the CDR3 DNA reads TGTGCCAGCAGTTTGGCGGGGGGCAACCCTTATGGCTACACCTTC.

The V call is TRBV20-1, the J call TRBJ1-1, with 7 nucleotides matching TRBD1. This CDR3 has 11 amino acids. Germline CDR1 is DFQATT and CDR2 is SNEGSKA (reference sequence). CDR3 region: CRVQGYTEAFF. CDR3 coding DNA: TGCAGAGTACAGGGGTACACTGAAGCTTTCTTT.